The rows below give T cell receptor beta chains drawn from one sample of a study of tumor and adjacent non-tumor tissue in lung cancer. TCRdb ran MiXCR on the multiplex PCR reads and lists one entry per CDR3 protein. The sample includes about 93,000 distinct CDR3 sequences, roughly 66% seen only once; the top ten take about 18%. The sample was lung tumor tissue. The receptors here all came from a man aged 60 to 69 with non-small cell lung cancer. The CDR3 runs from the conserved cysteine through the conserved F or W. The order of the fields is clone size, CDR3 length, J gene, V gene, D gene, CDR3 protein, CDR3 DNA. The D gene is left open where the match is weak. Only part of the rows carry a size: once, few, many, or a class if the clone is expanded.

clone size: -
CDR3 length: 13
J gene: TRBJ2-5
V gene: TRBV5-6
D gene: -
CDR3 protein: CASRFPGGETQYF
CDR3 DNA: TGTGCCAGCAGATTTCCAGGAGGGGAGACCCAGTACTTC

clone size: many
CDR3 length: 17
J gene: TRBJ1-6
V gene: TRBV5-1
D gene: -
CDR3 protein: CASSLEQPDNYNSPLHF
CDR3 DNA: TGCGCCAGCAGCTTGGAGCAACCCGACAACTATAATTCACCCCTCCACTTT

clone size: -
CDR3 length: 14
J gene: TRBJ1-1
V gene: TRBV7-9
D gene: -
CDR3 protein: CASSYVRGNTEAFF
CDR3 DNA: TGTGCCAGCAGTTATGTAAGGGGAAACACTGAAGCTTTCTTT

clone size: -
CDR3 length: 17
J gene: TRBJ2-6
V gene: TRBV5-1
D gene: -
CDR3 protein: CASPLEIQSSGANVLTF
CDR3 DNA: TGCGCCAGCCCCTTGGAGATCCAAAGCTCTGGGGCCAACGTCCTGACTTTC

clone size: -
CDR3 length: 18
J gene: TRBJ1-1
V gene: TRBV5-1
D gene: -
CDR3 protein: CASSSKPQWDTRNTEAFF
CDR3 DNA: TGCGCCAGCAGCTCAAAACCCCAATGGGACACTCGGAACACTGAAGCTTTCTTT

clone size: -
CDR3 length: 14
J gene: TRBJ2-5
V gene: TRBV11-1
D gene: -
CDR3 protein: CVSSSDTYHGTQYF
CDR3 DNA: TGTGTCAGCAGCTCGGACACGTACCATGGGACCCAGTACTTC

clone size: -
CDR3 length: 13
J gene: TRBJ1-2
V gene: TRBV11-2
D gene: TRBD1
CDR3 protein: CASSPGDSYGYTF
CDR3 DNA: TGTGCCAGCAGCCCTGGGGACAGTTATGGCTACACCTTC

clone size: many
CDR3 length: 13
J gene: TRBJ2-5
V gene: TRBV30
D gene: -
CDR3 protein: CAWTLGLEETQYF
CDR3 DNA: TGTGCCTGGACCCTGGGATTGGAAGAGACCCAGTACTTC

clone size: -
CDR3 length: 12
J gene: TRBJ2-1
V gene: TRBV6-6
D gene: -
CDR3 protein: CASSDTWVEQSF
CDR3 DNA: TGTGCCAGCAGTGACACATGGGTTGAGCAGTCCTTC

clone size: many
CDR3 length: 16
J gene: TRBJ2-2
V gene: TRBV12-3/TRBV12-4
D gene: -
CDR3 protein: CASSLAGTSNTGELFF
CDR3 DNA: TGTGCCAGCAGTTTAGCCGGGACATCGAACACCGGGGAGCTGTTTTTT

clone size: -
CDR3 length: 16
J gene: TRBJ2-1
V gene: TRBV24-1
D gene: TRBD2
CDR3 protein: CATSDPSPGGNNEQFF
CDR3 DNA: TGTGCCACCAGTGATCCCAGTCCGGGGGGAAACAATGAGCAGTTCTTC

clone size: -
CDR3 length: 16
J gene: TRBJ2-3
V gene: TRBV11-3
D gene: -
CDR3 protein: CASSLGVWVHTDTQYF
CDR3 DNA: TGTGCCAGCAGCTTAGGGGTATGGGTTCACACAGATACGCAGTATTTC

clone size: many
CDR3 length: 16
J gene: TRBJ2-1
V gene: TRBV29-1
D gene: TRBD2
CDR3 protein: CSVGLAGGGLNNEQFF
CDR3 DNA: TGCAGCGTGGGACTAGCGGGAGGGGGGTTGAACAATGAGCAGTTCTTC

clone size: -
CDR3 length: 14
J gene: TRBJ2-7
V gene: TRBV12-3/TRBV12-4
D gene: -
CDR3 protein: CTSSLWADGGEHYF
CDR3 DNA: TGTACCAGCAGTTTATGGGCGGACGGAGGCGAGCACTACTTC

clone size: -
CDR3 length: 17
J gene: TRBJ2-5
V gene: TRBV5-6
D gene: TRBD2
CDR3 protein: CTSSYAPSGVGGETQYF
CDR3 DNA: TGTACCAGCAGCTATGCCCCTAGCGGAGTGGGAGGGGAGACCCAGTACTTC

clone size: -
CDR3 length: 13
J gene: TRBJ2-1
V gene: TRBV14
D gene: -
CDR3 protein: CASSCNLNNERFF
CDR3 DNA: TGTGCCAGCAGCTGCAACTTAAACAATGAGCGATTCTTC

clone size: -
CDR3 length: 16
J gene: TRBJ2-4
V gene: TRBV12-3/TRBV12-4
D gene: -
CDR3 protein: CASSLSSWAGRNVQYF
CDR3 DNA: TGTGCCAGCAGTTTGTCTAGTTGGGCGGGGAGAAACGTTCAGTACTTC

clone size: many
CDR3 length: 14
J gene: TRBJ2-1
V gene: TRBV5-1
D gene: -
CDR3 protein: CASSLVDKYNEQFF
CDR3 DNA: TGCGCCAGCAGCTTGGTGGACAAGTACAATGAGCAGTTCTTC

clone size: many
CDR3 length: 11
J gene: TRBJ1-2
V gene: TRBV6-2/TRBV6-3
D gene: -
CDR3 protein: CASTQGFGYTF
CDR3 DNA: TGTGCCAGCACGCAGGGCTTTGGCTACACCTTC

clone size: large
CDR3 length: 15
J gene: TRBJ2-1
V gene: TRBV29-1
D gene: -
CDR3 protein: CSVEGTFLSYNEQFF
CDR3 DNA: TGCAGCGTTGAAGGGACTTTCCTCTCCTACAATGAGCAGTTCTTC

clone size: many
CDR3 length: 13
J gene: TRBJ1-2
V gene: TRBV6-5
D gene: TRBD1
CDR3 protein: CASRDSVLYGYTF
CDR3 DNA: TGTGCCTCTCGGGACAGCGTCCTTTATGGCTACACCTTC

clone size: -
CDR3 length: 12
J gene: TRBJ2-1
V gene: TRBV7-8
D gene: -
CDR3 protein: CVSSSISGGQFF
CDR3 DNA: TGTGTCAGCAGTTCGATTAGTGGGGGGCAGTTCTTC

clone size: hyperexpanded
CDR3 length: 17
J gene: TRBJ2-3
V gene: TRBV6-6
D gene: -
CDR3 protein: CASSYGEDSFYTDTQYF
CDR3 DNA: TGTGCCAGCAGTTACGGGGAGGACAGTTTCTACACAGATACGCAGTATTTT

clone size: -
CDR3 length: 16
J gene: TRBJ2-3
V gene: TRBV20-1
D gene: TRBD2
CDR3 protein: CSARDNLAGLTHTQYF
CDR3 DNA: TGCAGTGCTAGAGATAACTTAGCGGGGCTCACACATACGCAGTATTTT

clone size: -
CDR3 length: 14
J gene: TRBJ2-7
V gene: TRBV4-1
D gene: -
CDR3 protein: CASSTPQRPYEQYF
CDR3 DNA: TGCGCCAGCAGCACCCCACAGAGGCCCTACGAGCAGTACTTC

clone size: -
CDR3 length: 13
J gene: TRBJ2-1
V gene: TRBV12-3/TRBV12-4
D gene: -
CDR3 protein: CASSWVGGYEQFF
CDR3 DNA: TGTGCCAGCAGTTGGGTAGGGGGTTATGAGCAGTTCTTC

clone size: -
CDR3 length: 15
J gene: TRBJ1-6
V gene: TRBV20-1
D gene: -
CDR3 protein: CIARKGPGNNPPLHF
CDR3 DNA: TGCATTGCTAGAAAGGGGCCAGGCAATAATCCACCCCTCCACTTT

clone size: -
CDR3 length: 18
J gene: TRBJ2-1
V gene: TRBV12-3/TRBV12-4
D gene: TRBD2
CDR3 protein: CANRPPAASGSWNHEQFF
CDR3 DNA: TGTGCCAACAGGCCGCCCGCGGCTAGCGGGAGTTGGAACCATGAGCAGTTCTTC

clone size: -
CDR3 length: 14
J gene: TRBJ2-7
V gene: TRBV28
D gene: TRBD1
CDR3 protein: CASSLTGGRNEQYF
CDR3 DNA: TGTGCCAGCAGTCTGACAGGGGGGCGCAACGAGCAGTACTTC

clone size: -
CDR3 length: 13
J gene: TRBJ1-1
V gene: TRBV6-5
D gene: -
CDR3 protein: CASSYDRDTDAFF
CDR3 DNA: TGTGCCAGCAGTTACGATAGGGATACTGACGCTTTCTTT

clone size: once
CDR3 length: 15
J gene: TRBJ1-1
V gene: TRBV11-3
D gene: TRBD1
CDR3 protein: CASRPGDRGNTEGFF
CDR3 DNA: TGTGCCAGCAGGCCAGGGGACAGGGGGAACACTGAAGGCTTCTTT

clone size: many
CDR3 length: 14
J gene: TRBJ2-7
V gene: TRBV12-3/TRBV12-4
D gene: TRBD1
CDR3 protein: CASSQRTGAYEQYF
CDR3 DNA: TGTGCCAGCAGTCAAAGGACAGGAGCCTACGAGCAGTACTTC

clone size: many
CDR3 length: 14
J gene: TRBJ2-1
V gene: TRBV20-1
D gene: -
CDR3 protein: CSARDDIGNNEQFF
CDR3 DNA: TGCAGTGCTAGAGATGATATAGGGAACAATGAGCAGTTCTTC

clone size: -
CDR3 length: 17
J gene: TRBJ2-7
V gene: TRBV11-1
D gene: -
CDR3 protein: CASNSPRGRGYVAEQYF
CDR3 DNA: TGTGCCAGCAACTCCCCCCGGGGCCGGGGGTATGTCGCCGAGCAGTACTTC

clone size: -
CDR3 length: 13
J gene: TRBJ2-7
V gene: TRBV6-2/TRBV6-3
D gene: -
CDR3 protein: CATGELENYEQYF
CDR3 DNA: TGTGCCACGGGAGAACTGGAGAACTACGAGCAGTACTTC

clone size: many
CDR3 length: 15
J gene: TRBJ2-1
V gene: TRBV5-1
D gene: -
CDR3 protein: CASSLSESSYNEQFF
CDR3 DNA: TGCGCCAGCAGCTTGTCGGAGAGCTCCTACAATGAGCAGTTCTTC

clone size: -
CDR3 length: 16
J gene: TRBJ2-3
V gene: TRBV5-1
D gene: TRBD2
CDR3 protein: CVSAGTSGRRANTQYF
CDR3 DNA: TGCGTCAGCGCCGGGACTAGCGGGAGAAGGGCCAATACGCAGTATTTT

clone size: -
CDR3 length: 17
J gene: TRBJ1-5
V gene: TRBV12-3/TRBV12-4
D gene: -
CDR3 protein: CASSSPRGAGGNQPQHF
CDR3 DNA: TGTGCCAGCAGTTCCCCCCGCGGGGCTGGGGGCAATCAGCCCCAGCATTTT

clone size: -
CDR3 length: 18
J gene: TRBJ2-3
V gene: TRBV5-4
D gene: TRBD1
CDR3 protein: CACSSGTGTLRFKNTQYF
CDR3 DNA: TGTGCCTGCAGCTCCGGGACAGGGACACTGAGGTTTAAAAATACGCAGTACTTT

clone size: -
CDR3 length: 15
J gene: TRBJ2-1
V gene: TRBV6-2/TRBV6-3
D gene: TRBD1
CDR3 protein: CAISNRGSSYDEQFF
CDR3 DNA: TGTGCCATCAGTAACAGGGGCAGCTCCTACGATGAGCAGTTCTTC

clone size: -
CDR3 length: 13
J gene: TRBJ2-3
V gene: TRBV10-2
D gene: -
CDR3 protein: CASTGNYNQSQYF
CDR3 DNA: TGCGCCAGCACTGGGAACTACAATCAGTCTCAGTATTTT

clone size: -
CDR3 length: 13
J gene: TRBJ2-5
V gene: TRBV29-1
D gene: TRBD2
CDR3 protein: CSVLTGGQETQYF
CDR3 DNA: TGCAGCGTTTTGACGGGAGGACAAGAGACCCAGTACTTC

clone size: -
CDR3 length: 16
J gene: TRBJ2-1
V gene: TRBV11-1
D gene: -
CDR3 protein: CVSGSTSGSTYNEQFF
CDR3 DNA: TGTGTCAGCGGCTCGACTAGTGGGAGTACCTACAATGAGCAGTTCTTC

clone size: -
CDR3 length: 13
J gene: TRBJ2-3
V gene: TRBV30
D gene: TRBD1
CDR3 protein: CAWSRPGTDTQYF
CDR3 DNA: TGTGCCTGGAGCCGACCGGGGACAGATACTCAGTATTTT

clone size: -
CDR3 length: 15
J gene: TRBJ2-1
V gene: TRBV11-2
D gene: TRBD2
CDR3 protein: CASSFTTSGAAEQFF
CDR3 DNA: TGTGCCAGCAGCTTCACAACTAGCGGGGCCGCGGAGCAGTTCTTC

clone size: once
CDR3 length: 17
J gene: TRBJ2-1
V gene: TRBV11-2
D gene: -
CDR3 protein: CANILVGELPYRGEQFF
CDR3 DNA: TGTGCCAACATCTTAGTTGGGGAACTGCCTTACCGAGGGGAGCAGTTCTTC

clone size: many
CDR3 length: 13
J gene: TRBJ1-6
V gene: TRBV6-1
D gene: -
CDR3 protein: CASTETTHSPLHF
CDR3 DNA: TGTGCCAGCACGGAGACAACTCATTCACCCCTCCACTTT

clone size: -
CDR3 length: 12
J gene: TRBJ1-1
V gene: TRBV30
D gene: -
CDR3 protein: CAWSVLGAGAFF
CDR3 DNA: TGTGCCTGGAGTGTATTAGGTGCTGGAGCTTTCTTT

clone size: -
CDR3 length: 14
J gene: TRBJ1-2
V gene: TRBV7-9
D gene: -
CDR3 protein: CASTPLGGSNGYTF
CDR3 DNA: TGTGCCAGCACCCCCCTGGGGGGCTCTAATGGCTACACCTTC

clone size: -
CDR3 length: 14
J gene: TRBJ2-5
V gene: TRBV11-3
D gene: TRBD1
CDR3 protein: CASSPQGGDRTQYF
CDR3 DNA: TGTGCCAGCAGCCCCCAAGGTGGGGACAGGACCCAGTACTTC

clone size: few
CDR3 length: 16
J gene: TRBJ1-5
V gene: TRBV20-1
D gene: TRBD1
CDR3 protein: CSARAGTGGTNQPQHF
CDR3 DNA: TGCAGTGCTAGAGCCGGGACAGGGGGAACCAATCAGCCCCAGCATTTT